Presented here are 19 T cell receptor beta chains from one specimen sequenced in a study of blood T cells in healthy people across ages. Through a sample-barcoded 5' primer and a J-beta primer mix, a second PCR was run for about 6 to 11 cycles. TCRdb processed the 5' RACE reads anew with MiXCR; each CDR3 protein has one entry. The sample has hundreds of thousands of distinct CDR3 sequences, 40% to 50% seen once; the top ten hold about a fifth. The specimen sequenced was blood. These receptors all stem from a man aged 55 to 70 in good health.

The chain joins TRBV3-1 to TRBJ1-6, with a weak D call TRBD1 (5 bases). Trimming pared 3 bases from V and 0 bases from J, leaving 12 bases between. Germline values: CDR1 LGHDT, CDR2 YNNKEL (reference sequence). The CDR3 totals 17 residues. The CDR3 DNA reads TGTGCCAGCAGCCAGGGGCCCCAGGGCTCCTATAATTCACCCCTCCACTTT. Its translation is CASSQGPQGSYNSPLHF.

The chain is built from TRBV6-2 or TRBV6-3 and TRBJ1-1; D gene unclear. V was pared by 4 bases and J by 4 bases, with 16 bases between. Germline CDR1 is MNHEY and CDR2 is SVGEGT. The CDR3 extends over 15 amino acids. This CDR3 reads CASSFRLRRATEAFF. CDR3 in DNA: TGTGCCAGCAGTTTCAGACTCCGGAGGGCCACTGAAGCTTTCTTT.

The chain carries TRBV9 and TRBJ2-1; TRBD1 aligns across 9 bases. The end of the DNA fits TRBJ2-7 better, so the J call may be wrong. Germline CDR1 SGDLS, CDR2 YYNGEE. CDR3 length: 17 residues. CDR3 loop: CASSVASWDRVTKKQYF. CDR3 coding DNA: TGTGCCAGCAGCGTAGCATCATGGGACAGGGTTACAAAGAAGCAGTACTTC.

This clonotype was detected only a few times. The rearrangement links TRBV30 to TRBJ1-6; no reliable D call. Trimming shortened V by 0 bases and J by 10 bases, and 16 bases separated the two germline ends. Germline loops: CDR1 GTSNPN, CDR2 SVGIG (reference sequence). The CDR3 extends over 15 amino acids. The CDR3 here is CAWSVWEKARSPLHF. As DNA, the CDR3 is TGTGCCTGGAGTGTTTGGGAGAAGGCGAGGTCACCCCTCCACTTT.

A single count supports this clonotype. The V and J genes are TRBV6-2 or TRBV6-3 and TRBJ2-7; TRBD1 matches 7 bases. In germline, CDR1 is MNHEY, CDR2 SVGEGT. The trim removed 2 bases at V and 3 bases at J, leaving 4 bases unmatched. CDR3 length: 14 amino acids. The CDR3 DNA reads TGTGCCAGCAGTTACCAGGGGGACGGCTACGAGCAGTACTTC. It yields the protein CASSYQGDGYEQYF.

The rearrangement uses TRBV7-2 and TRBJ1-2; 10 bases map to TRBD1. V lost 4 bases, J lost 6 bases, and 14 bases stayed unmatched. The CDR3 sequence is 17 residues long. Germline CDR1 and CDR2: SGHTA and FQGNSA. CDR3 sequence: CASSSTTGGYGSHGYTF. CDR3 nucleotide sequence: TGTGCCAGCAGCTCGACGACAGGGGGCTACGGTTCACATGGCTACACCTTC.

The rearrangement links TRBV27 to TRBJ2-7; 7 nucleotides line up with TRBD2. The CDR3 runs to 16 residues. V shed 0 bases, J shed 3 bases, and the junction held 8 bases outside the gene matches. Germline CDR1 is MNHEY and CDR2 is SMNVEV (reference sequence). CDR3 sequence reads: CASSLSPGAGDYEQYF. The DNA for the CDR3 is TGTGCCAGCAGTTTATCCCCTGGGGCGGGGGACTACGAGCAGTACTTC.

This clonotype was seen only a few times. The gene calls are TRBV19 and TRBJ1-5; unclear D gene. Germline CDR1 and CDR2: LNHDA and SQIVND (reference sequence). CDR3 length equals 16 residues. With 3 bases removed from V and 3 bases from J, the gap between germline ends came to 15 bases. In DNA form, the CDR3 reads TGTGCCAGTAGTATCCCCGGTATTGGGAACAATCAGCCCCAGCATTTT. Translation: CASSIPGIGNNQPQHF.

The J gene is TRBJ1-2, the V gene TRBV6-2 or TRBV6-3, with D possibly matching TRBD1 (6 bases). The CDR3 sequence is 14 residues long. The germline V gene has CDR1 MNHEY and CDR2 SVGEGT. Trimming cost V 8 bases and J 3 bases, with 16 bases left between them. CDR3 sequence reads: CASGETGEHYGYTF. The CDR3 DNA reads as TGTGCCAGCGGGGAGACAGGAGAACACTATGGCTACACCTTC.

The sample holds a few counts of this clonotype. V usage is TRBV5-5 and J usage is TRBJ2-5; D call uncertain. This CDR3 region has 15 residues. Trimming shortened V by 1 base and J by 5 bases, and 15 bases separated the two germline ends. In germline, CDR1 is SGHKS, CDR2 YYEKEE (reference sequence). CDR3 protein: CASSLLFRVGETQYF. For the CDR3, the DNA is TGTGCCAGCAGCTTGTTATTTCGGGTGGGGGAGACCCAGTACTTC.

Only a few counts were recorded for this clonotype. The chain joins TRBV7-8 to TRBJ2-1; D not resolved. The germline V gene has CDR1 SGHVS and CDR2 FQNEAQ. This CDR3 region has 15 residues. With 2 bases removed from V and 9 bases from J, the gap between germline ends came to 17 bases. CDR3 sequence (DNA): TGTGCCAGCAGCTTATCCCCCGACCCATCCTCTGAGCAGTTCTTC. Amino acids: CASSLSPDPSSEQFF. Complete variable domain (other parts from reference TRBV7-8 and TRBJ2-1): GAGVSQSPRYKVAKRGQDVALRCDPISGHVSLFWYQQALGQGPEFLTYFQNEAQLDKSGLPSDRFFAERPEGSVSTLKIQRTQQEDSAVYLCASSLSPDPSSEQFFGPGTRLTVL.

The table lists this clonotype with a few counts. The V gene is TRBV5-5, the J gene TRBJ1-2; D gene uncertain. V shed 4 bases and J shed 4 bases, with 14 bases lying between them. The germline gives CDR1 SGHKS, CDR2 YYEKEE (reference sequence). The CDR3 is 14 amino acids. The CDR3 DNA sequence: TGTGCCAGCAGCGACACAGCACGTTTCTATGGCTACACCTTC. Translating it yields CASSDTARFYGYTF.

This CDR3 is CASNEVNSPLHF. CDR3 DNA sequence: TGTGCCAGCAACGAGGTTAATTCACCCCTCCACTTT. V gene TRBV6-6 combines with J gene TRBJ1-6; D uncertain. The CDR3 contains 12 residues. The V end was cut by 7 bases, the J end by 6 bases, with 7 bases between. The germline V gene encodes CDR1 MNHNY and CDR2 SVGAGI (reference sequence).

The rearrangement uses TRBV6-2 or TRBV6-3 and TRBJ2-7; 8 bases fit TRBD2. Trimming took 8 bases from V and 2 from J; bases not matched to a gene: 8. The germline gives CDR1 MNHEY, CDR2 SVGEGT. The CDR3 loop spans 14 amino acids. The CDR3 here is CASVRLATAYEQYF. CDR3 nucleotide sequence: TGTGCCAGCGTAAGACTAGCGACAGCCTACGAGCAGTACTTC.

This clonotype has more than one count but fewer than ten. V gene TRBV7-9 combines with J gene TRBJ2-1; 7 bases match TRBD2. In germline, CDR1 is SEHNR, CDR2 FQNEAQ (reference sequence). The CDR3 is 16 amino acids. Losses at the gene ends were 1 base for V and 4 bases for J; bases not matched to a gene: 7. The DNA for the CDR3 is TGTGCCAGCAGCTTAGAGGGCGGGGGACTTTACAATGAGCAGTTCTTC. This encodes CASSLEGGGLYNEQFF.

The sample holds one count of this clonotype. The chain combines TRBV20-1 with TRBJ1-5; D may be TRBD1 (5 bases). CDR1 and CDR2 from the germline V gene are DFQATT and SNEGSKA (reference sequence). This CDR3 has 15 residues. V was cut by 2 bases and J by 6 bases, with 17 bases left in between. This chain's CDR3 is CSARRSGTVGQPQHF. In DNA form, the CDR3 reads TGCAGTGCTAGAAGATCGGGGACGGTGGGTCAGCCCCAGCATTTT.

The chain combines TRBV5-1 with TRBJ1-1; no clear D gene. This CDR3 is 14 amino acids long. Germline V gene lookup returns CDR1 SGHRS and CDR2 YFSETQ. V gave up 4 bases and J gave up 1 base, with 11 bases separating them. The CDR3 region is CASSERKGNTEAFF. As DNA, the CDR3 is TGCGCCAGCAGCGAAAGAAAAGGGAACACTGAAGCTTTCTTT.

V gene TRBV4-1 combines with J gene TRBJ2-3; 10 nucleotides match TRBD2. Trimming removed 1 base from V and 6 bases from J; junction bases left unmatched: 10. Germline CDR1 is MGHRA and CDR2 is YSYEKL. The CDR3 has 17 amino acids. The CDR3 DNA reads TGCGCCAGCAGCCAAGTATCCCTAGCGGGGGTTAGGGATACGCAGTATTTT. Residues: CASSQVSLAGVRDTQYF.

V usage is TRBV6-5 and J usage is TRBJ2-1, with D possibly TRBD2 on 5 matching bases. The germline gives CDR1 MNHEY, CDR2 SVGAGI. This CDR3 comprises 15 residues. Between the trimmed V and J ends, which lost 2 bases and 4 bases, there was a span of 12 bases. The CDR3 DNA is TGTGCCAGCAGTTACCGGCAGCAGCGGTACAATGAGCAGTTCTTC. This encodes CASSYRQQRYNEQFF.